This TCR beta chain is drawn from a study of shared clonotypes between healthy human individuals (dated by TCRdb to 2018 to 2021). For the study in its entirety: The cohort comprised two women and a few men aged 18 to 49 years. For each donor, CD4 naive and CD4 memory were each run on three plates, CD8 naive on two plates, and CD8 memory on one plate. To estimate repertoire size and how much clonotypes are shared between individuals, the study performed deep sequencing of blood TCR repertoires from a few healthy adults. Libraries were prepared and TCR repertoires were sequenced by different laboratories using diverse techniques, in order to increase sequencing depth and limit assay-specific biases. Each donor's leukapheresis produced roughly between roughly 0.85 and 9.5 billion PBMCs.

The donors were healthy, HIV-negative adults who had no recently reported acute infections or vaccinations. Every donor was a Caucasian adult living in Nashville, Tennessee, USA. CD4+ T cells were enriched by magnetic negative selection, after which naive cells were positively selected on CD45RA and the negative fraction was taken as the memory subset. After blood collection by leukapheresis, PBMCs were isolated using Ficoll-Histopaque density gradient centrifugation and then cryopreserved in the vapor phase of liquid nitrogen. Analytical flow cytometry was used to check the purity and quantity of every magnetically sorted T cell population. Each sorted fraction had its genomic DNA isolated and then quantified by UV absorbance on a Nanodrop 2000c. Worth noting for this clone: Its target antigen remains unknown. Base qualities are not provided; no much larger clone lies one nucleotide away.

The study at large found these results: Estimated clonotype richness was generally larger for naive than for memory subsets. Across a handful of donors, around 5.4% of naive CD4, roughly 3.4% of naive CD8, around 2.1% of memory CD4, and approximately 0.4% of memory CD8 clonotypes were shared. Even with the large sequencing depth, rarefaction of the sorted-subset datasets indicated that sequencing was incomplete. Because the study included a small number of donors, the genetic and exposure-history diversity represented was limited. Sampling was limited to blood, and TCR repertoires in tissue likely differ from TCR repertoires in blood. Compared with non-shared clonotypes, clonotypes shared by all four sorted-subset donors had higher generation probabilities. Pairwise subsampling indicated that sequencing depth was expected to affect the degree of clonotype sharing among donors.

For CDR1 and CDR2, the germline V gene lists MNHEY and SVGAGI. Trimming takes 6 bases off V and 1 base off J; junction bases not matched to a gene: 7. Counted from cysteine to phenylalanine, this CDR3 has 15 amino acids. Only the CDR3 part of the read is kept: 45 bases, read in frame from the first base. Using the deep immunoSEQ assay, TCR CDR3 regions were amplified from genomic DNA by multiplex PCR. Genomic DNA extracted from each cell subset was distributed evenly over all wells of several immunoSEQ 96-well plates, and each plate served as one replicate. For sorted subsets, each replicate PCR was loaded with 200 ng genomic DNA, equivalent to 30,000 or so T cell genomes. Purified libraries were measured with a Qubit 3.0 fluorometer, size-checked on a Bioanalyzer 2100, and measured again with the KAPA Library Quantification kit. Each immunoSEQ 96-well plate was sequenced on its own single-read 150-cycle Illumina NextSeq 550 flow cell. Regarding the original processing steps: Because the immunoSEQ output included only junctional sequences and no quality scores, the filtering could not be the same as the filtering used for full-length reads. To assign V/J genes and CDR3, sequences were annotated against IMGT germline references using PyIR, a Python wrapper for IgBLAST v1.9. Any read was removed if the V/J assignment was weak (E-value above 1e-6), the CDR3 was missing, or the read contained stop codons, out-of-frame junctions, or ambiguous translated residues. V3J clonotypes were defined as sequences sharing an identical inferred V gene, J gene, and CDR3 amino acid sequence. Percentage overlap between repertoires was calculated by dividing the number of shared unique clonotypes by the size of the smaller repertoire. Richness of each repertoire was evaluated using RTK rarefaction, the Chao1 estimator, and Recon v2.1 estimates of unobserved clonotypes. For all TCRbeta clonotypes obtained by the gDNA method from a handful of donors, generation probabilities were computed with OLGA. TCRdb stores this immuneACCESS table with in-frame sequences only. Part of the clones is absent; in the studies checked, under half of the shortfall reflects unresolved V genes, and no reason is known for the rest. That table supplies the V and J calls and clone size; D and trimming were determined from the DNA. The sample profile shows approximately 2.5 million clones; roughly 92% of them were found once. 0.14% of the sample is held by the ten biggest clonotypes.

In this chain, TRBV6-5 is recombined with TRBJ2-3; 7 nucleotides in the junction match TRBD2. Input material: naive CD4+ T cells sorted from blood. Sample cell subset or site, as interpreted from the label and publication: CD45RA+ positively selected. The clonotype comes from a young man in good health. Here the CDR3 is given as CASRSPLAGTDTQYF. The nucleotide sequence is TGTGCCAGCAGGTCCCCGCTAGCGGGCACAGATACGCAGTATTTT.